This TCR beta chain was profiled in a study of blood T cells in healthy people across ages. Study-level information: Template switching retrieved approximately one barcoded beta molecule for each two T cells.

The CDR3 consists of 18 residues. The germline V and J ends were trimmed by 0 bases and 5 bases, with 22 bases remaining between them. Germline CDR1 WNHNN, CDR2 SYGVQD (reference sequence). Combining a sample-barcoded 5' primer with a J-beta primer mix, a second PCR ran for 7 to 11 cycles. Every cDNA molecule carried a tag from a template-switch adaptor bearing 12 random nucleotides. TCRdb re-analysed the 5' RACE reads in MiXCR, keeping a single row per CDR3 protein. Counted here are around 970,000 distinct CDR3 sequences, roughly half occurring once; the ten biggest clones make up over 20%. The V call is TRBV10-1, the J call TRBJ2-5; tentatively, D is TRBD2 (5 bases). The sequenced material came from blood. This TCR came from an older woman in good health. This CDR3 reads CASSESIPGNPPVETQYF. In nucleotides, the CDR3 is TGCGCCAGCAGTGAGTCGATCCCGGGGAATCCGCCGGTTGAGACCCAGTACTTC.